This T cell receptor beta chain was documented in a study of T cell repertoires in cytomegalovirus infection. Background on the study: A matching HLA type, together with CMV infection, was signaled by public TCR beta signatures.

Germline lookup yields CDR1 SGHRS and CDR2 YFSETQ. With V trimmed by 4 bases and J by 0 bases, 4 bases remained unmatched. The CDR3 is 15 amino acids. Overall study findings and caveats: What dominated the ex vivo response were HLA-C-restricted CMV-specific TCR beta clonotypes. Identification of carriers of CMV plus the relevant HLA was achieved through cumulative public TCR beta family frequency.

A remark on this clonotype: Antigen: not known.

TCRdb reprocessed the reads with MiXCR, giving one entry per CDR3 protein. In the table there are more than 250,000 distinct CDR3 sequences, roughly 13% of which are singletons. The clonotype comes from a human donor in good health (CMV status not recorded). Some clones in this sample may be carry-over from other donors' samples. The sequencing sample was made of PBMCs. The chain is built from TRBV5-1 and TRBJ2-5; 9 nucleotides match TRBD1. The CDR3 DNA reads as TGCGCCAGCAGCAACCGGGACAGGGACCAAGAGACCCAGTACTTC. Protein: CASSNRDRDQETQYF.